The clone carrying this TCR beta chain was detected many times. Its matching antigen is unknown. CDR3 length: 14 amino acids. Looked up from germline, CDR1 is SGHTA and CDR2 is FQGNSA. Trimming pared 4 bases from V and 0 bases from J, leaving 7 bases between. Individual cDNA molecules in this library carried unique molecular identifiers. TCRdb re-called the RACE reads through MiXCR, storing one row per CDR3 protein. The top ten hold under 2.5% of the sample, which has 300,000 to 450,000 distinct CDR3 sequences, more than 4.5% seen once. The data originate from a study of human T cells and chemical hapten exposure. Study-wide findings and caveats: Since the donors had alopecia, their immune response may not be the same as that of healthy people.

The time point is: patch test 1, 2 weeks after DPC sensitization. The treatment: therapeutic diphenylcyclopropenone sensitization with weekly scalp DPC. The drawing of blood occurred before each patch test was applied. Whole blood, unfractionated, served as the material for total RNA extraction. The sequence was collected from a woman in her forties or fifties with alopecia areata. Some clones in this sample may be carry-over from other donors' samples. The chain joins TRBV7-2 to TRBJ2-1; a weak D match, TRBD2 (6 bases). Here the sequenced sample was whole blood, taken in connection with sensitization to the hapten diphenylcyclopropenone (DPC). The CDR3 DNA sequence: TGTGCCAGCAGCTCGACTAGCTCCTACAATGAGCAGTTCTTC. Translated: CASSSTSSYNEQFF.